This T cell receptor beta chain was observed in a study of early T cells in non-severe SARS-CoV-2 infection. Each cDNA molecule carried a unique molecular identifier. TCRdb re-called the 5' RACE reads with MiXCR, one entry per CDR3 protein. Seen here are around 29,000 distinct CDR3 sequences, less than 6.5% observed once, and the top ten hold 4% to 5.5%. CDR3 length equals 16 residues. V lost 4 bases, J lost 0 bases, and 15 bases lay in between. Germline V gene lookup returns CDR1 SGHRS and CDR2 YFSETQ. This clonotype occurred many times. This TCR came from an adult who was a healthcare worker with PCR-confirmed SARS-CoV-2 infection or an uninfected control (not recorded which). The chain is built from TRBV5-1 and TRBJ2-3, with D hard to call. The specimen was whole blood. This CDR3 reads CASSPSWATSTDTQYF. CDR3 DNA sequence: TGCGCCAGCAGCCCCAGCTGGGCAACTAGCACAGATACGCAGTATTTT.